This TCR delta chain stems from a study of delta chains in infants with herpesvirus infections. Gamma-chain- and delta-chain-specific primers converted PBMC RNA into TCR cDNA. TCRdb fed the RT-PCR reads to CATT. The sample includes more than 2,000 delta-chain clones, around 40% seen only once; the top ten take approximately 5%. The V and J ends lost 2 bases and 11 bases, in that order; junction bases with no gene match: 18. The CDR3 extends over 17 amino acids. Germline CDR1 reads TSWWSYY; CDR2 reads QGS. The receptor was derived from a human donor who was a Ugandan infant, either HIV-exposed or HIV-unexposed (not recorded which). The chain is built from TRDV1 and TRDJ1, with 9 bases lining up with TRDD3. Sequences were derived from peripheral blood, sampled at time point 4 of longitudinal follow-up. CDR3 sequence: CALGEGRPTGGAQVLIF. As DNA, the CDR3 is TGTGCTCTTGGGGAAGGTCGACCGACTGGGGGAGCGCAAGTTCTCATCTTT.